Given below is one TCR beta chain in context. Its antigen is undetermined. CDR1 and CDR2 from the germline V gene are LNHNV and YYDKDF (reference sequence). The CDR3 totals 14 residues. V gave up 0 bases and J gave up 1 base, with 7 bases separating them. This sample is part of a study of siplizumab effects on memory and regulatory T cells. Overall study results and limits: Most proliferating CD4+ or CD8+ clones, roughly 75-95%, had no naive or memory assignment. With siplizumab, cumulative frequency of CD4+ memory-derived alloreactive sequences dropped significantly. Siplizumab gave mappable alloreactive CD4+ clones an average Treg-derived fraction of less than 75%, against around 27% in controls. Apparently key alloresponse contributors, naive T cells also seemed more diverse than memory cells.

The repertoire was sequenced with immunoSEQ multiplex PCR; TCRdb's copy has only in-frame clones and lacks some. Of about 100,000 clones in the sample, about 92% were seen once. This chain uses TRBV15 with TRBJ2-7, with D unclear. The sequenced sample was Tregs sorted from blood. The sequence derives from a human donor in good health. The CDR3, as DNA: TGTGCCACCAGCAGAGAGCGGCGGTCCTACGAGCAGTACTTC. Translated, it gives CATSRERRSYEQYF.